The entry below gives a single TCR beta chain sequence along with its context. Indicated treatment: preoperative locoregional IRX-2 cytokine immunotherapy. Preoperative locoregional IRX-2 cytokine immunotherapy was tested in the phase Ib source study. These data belong to a study of preoperative IRX-2 immunotherapy in early breast cancer. Some clones are missing from TCRdb's copy, which holds only in-frame ones; the method was immunoSEQ multiplex PCR. The table lists 90,000 to 100,000 clones, 80% to 90% of them singletons, with around 2.1% in the top ten. CDR1 and CDR2 (germline): MNHGY, SAAAGT. This CDR3 spans 16 amino acids. V was clipped by 6 bases and J by 6 bases, with 21 bases between them.

The TCR sequence derives from a human donor with breast cancer. This material consisted of tumor tissue, taken after IRX-2 immunotherapy. V gene TRBV6-8 combines with J gene TRBJ2-4, with D possibly TRBD1 on 5 matching bases. CDR3 DNA: TGTGCCAGCAGCCCATCCCGGCAGGGATATGGAAACATTCAGTACTTC. It specifies CASSPSRQGYGNIQYF.